Described below is a single T cell receptor (beta chain) sequence and its context. Antigen unknown. cDNA came from around 0.5 to 1 ug RNA primed by random hexamers. One entry per CDR3 protein results from TCRdb running MiXCR on the immunoSEQ multiplex PCR reads. Found here are about 190,000 distinct CDR3 sequences, 95% of them singletons; the top ten hold around 0.16%. V was cut by 7 bases and J by 0 bases, with 10 bases left in between. The CDR3 totals 14 residues. The germline CDR1 and CDR2 sequences are SGHAT and FQNNGV. This record comes from a study of CD8 T cells in Susac syndrome. Study at large: Among sequenced Susac syndrome patients, about six had active disease and roughly eight were in remission. Study-level findings and limits: Susac-specific public clones in total CD8+ repertoires numbered some 16; in CD8+ TEMRA repertoires, they numbered 5 or 6.

Sequencing used CD8+ T cells from PBMCs. The chain recombines TRBV11-2 with TRBJ1-3; D unclear. This receptor was taken from a human donor with Susac syndrome. CDR3 protein: CASTPRPSGNTIYF. The CDR3 nucleotides read TGTGCCAGCACCCCGCGGCCCTCTGGAAACACCATATATTTT.